These T cell receptor beta chains were read from a single sample in a study of CD8+ T cells in alopecia areata. Assay: immunoSEQ multiplex PCR; the TCRdb copy retains only in-frame clones and omits some. The table includes approximately 100,000 clones, about 61% detected once. Material: CD8+ T cells sorted from blood, obtained at approximately week 60, from a patient treated with tofacitinib. The receptors stem from a human donor with alopecia areata. Each CDR3 is given with its conserved first and last residue. The order of the fields is J gene, clone size, D gene, V gene, CDR3 protein, CDR3 DNA. A D gene is named only where the DNA matches it firmly. Where a row states a size, it is once, few, many or the class of an expanded clone; other rows omit it.

j_call: TRBJ1-1; clone_size: -; d_call: -; v_call: TRBV13; cdr3_aa: CASSSKNTEAFF; cdr3_nt: TGTGCCAGCAGCTCGAAAAACACTGAAGCTTTCTTT
j_call: TRBJ1-1; clone_size: once; d_call: -; v_call: TRBV13; cdr3_aa: CASSLGRGSTEAFF; cdr3_nt: TGTGCCAGCAGCTTAGGTAGGGGTTCCACTGAAGCTTTCTTT
j_call: TRBJ2-7; clone_size: -; d_call: -; v_call: TRBV13; cdr3_aa: CASSEPGAYEQYF; cdr3_nt: TGTGCCAGCAGCGAACCAGGAGCCTACGAGCAGTACTTC
j_call: TRBJ2-1; clone_size: -; d_call: -; v_call: TRBV13; cdr3_aa: CASSLGRNEQFF; cdr3_nt: TGTGCCAGCAGCTTGGGGCGGAATGAGCAGTTCTTC
j_call: TRBJ2-4; clone_size: once; d_call: -; v_call: TRBV29-1; cdr3_aa: CSFLTGRAKNIQYF; cdr3_nt: TGCAGCTTCCTTACAGGGAGAGCCAAAAACATTCAGTACTTC
j_call: TRBJ1-1; clone_size: once; d_call: -; v_call: TRBV19; cdr3_aa: CASSPGAMNTEAFF; cdr3_nt: TGTGCCAGTAGTCCTGGGGCTATGAACACTGAAGCTTTCTTT
j_call: TRBJ1-2; clone_size: -; d_call: TRBD1; v_call: TRBV4-1; cdr3_aa: CASSPSTGGVYGYTF; cdr3_nt: TGCGCCAGCAGCCCATCGACAGGGGGTGTCTATGGCTACACCTTC
j_call: TRBJ2-1; clone_size: few; d_call: -; v_call: TRBV30; cdr3_aa: CAWRTGDEQFF; cdr3_nt: TGTGCCTGGAGGACAGGAGATGAGCAGTTCTTC
j_call: TRBJ2-5; clone_size: few; d_call: -; v_call: TRBV6-6; cdr3_aa: CASSYLAVSETQYF; cdr3_nt: TGTGCCAGCAGTTACTTGGCAGTCTCAGAGACCCAGTACTTC
j_call: TRBJ2-7; clone_size: -; d_call: -; v_call: TRBV20-1; cdr3_aa: CSARQTYEQYF; cdr3_nt: TGCAGCGCTCGGCAAACCTACGAGCAGTACTTC
j_call: TRBJ2-1; clone_size: -; d_call: TRBD2; v_call: TRBV2; cdr3_aa: CASSVGGGNYNEQFF; cdr3_nt: TGTGCCAGCAGTGTAGGCGGGGGTAACTACAATGAGCAGTTCTTC
j_call: TRBJ2-5; clone_size: -; d_call: TRBD2; v_call: TRBV9; cdr3_aa: CASSASGGMRETQYF; cdr3_nt: TGTGCCAGCAGCGCTAGCGGGGGGATGCGAGAGACCCAGTACTTC
j_call: TRBJ2-6; clone_size: few; d_call: -; v_call: TRBV7-3; cdr3_aa: CASSFGVSRSGANVLTF; cdr3_nt: TGTGCCAGCAGCTTCGGCGTCAGCCGCTCTGGGGCCAACGTCCTGACTTTC
j_call: TRBJ2-3; clone_size: -; d_call: TRBD2; v_call: TRBV29-1; cdr3_aa: CSVEVYSGGRTDTQYF; cdr3_nt: TGCAGCGTTGAAGTCTATAGCGGGGGGCGCACAGATACGCAGTATTTT
j_call: TRBJ2-1; clone_size: -; d_call: -; v_call: TRBV27; cdr3_aa: CASSLGQNNEQFF; cdr3_nt: TGTGCCAGCAGTCTTGGACAAAACAATGAGCAGTTCTTC
j_call: TRBJ1-5; clone_size: -; d_call: TRBD1; v_call: TRBV30; cdr3_aa: CAWREGTGVFEPQHF; cdr3_nt: TGTGCCTGGAGGGAAGGGACAGGGGTGTTCGAGCCCCAGCATTTT
j_call: TRBJ2-3; clone_size: -; d_call: -; v_call: TRBV6-6; cdr3_aa: CASTNSGTQYF; cdr3_nt: TGTGCCAGCACTAATAGTGGAACGCAGTATTTT
j_call: TRBJ2-2; clone_size: -; d_call: -; v_call: TRBV27; cdr3_aa: CASRPRGEGGELFF; cdr3_nt: TGTGCCAGCAGGCCCAGGGGGGAGGGCGGGGAGCTGTTTTTT
j_call: TRBJ2-7; clone_size: -; d_call: TRBD1; v_call: TRBV6-5; cdr3_aa: CASSQGDPKGYEQYF; cdr3_nt: TGTGCCAGCAGCCAGGGGGACCCCAAAGGGTACGAGCAGTACTTC
j_call: TRBJ2-7; clone_size: -; d_call: TRBD1; v_call: TRBV18; cdr3_aa: CASSRDSLNYEQYF; cdr3_nt: TGTGCCAGCTCAAGGGACAGTTTAAACTACGAGCAGTACTTC
j_call: TRBJ2-7; clone_size: -; d_call: -; v_call: TRBV4-1; cdr3_aa: CASSQDGPTPYEQYF; cdr3_nt: TGCGCCAGCAGCCAAGATGGACCGACTCCCTACGAGCAGTACTTC
j_call: TRBJ2-7; clone_size: once; d_call: -; v_call: TRBV29-1; cdr3_aa: CSVEFGTSSYEQYF; cdr3_nt: TGCAGCGTTGAGTTTGGAACTAGCTCCTACGAGCAGTACTTC
j_call: TRBJ2-1; clone_size: -; d_call: TRBD1; v_call: TRBV27; cdr3_aa: CASSLGTANEQFF; cdr3_nt: TGTGCCAGCAGTTTGGGGACAGCGAATGAGCAGTTCTTC
j_call: TRBJ2-1; clone_size: -; d_call: -; v_call: TRBV7-9; cdr3_aa: CASSQRGGPSNNEQFF; cdr3_nt: TGTGCCAGCAGCCAACGCGGGGGCCCCTCCAACAATGAGCAGTTCTTC
j_call: TRBJ2-5; clone_size: -; d_call: -; v_call: TRBV6-5; cdr3_aa: CASSYAGTQETQYF; cdr3_nt: TGTGCCAGCAGTTACGCCGGTACGCAAGAGACCCAGTACTTC
j_call: TRBJ2-7; clone_size: -; d_call: -; v_call: TRBV29-1; cdr3_aa: CSVEGSGSSYEQYF; cdr3_nt: TGCAGCGTTGAAGGGTCAGGGTCGTCCTACGAGCAGTACTTC
j_call: TRBJ2-1; clone_size: -; d_call: -; v_call: TRBV5-4; cdr3_aa: CASSHPGLGGNEQFF; cdr3_nt: TGTGCCAGCAGCCATCCGGGACTTGGTGGGAATGAGCAGTTCTTC
j_call: TRBJ2-7; clone_size: -; d_call: -; v_call: TRBV5-1; cdr3_aa: CASSLSRGIKSYEQYF; cdr3_nt: TGCGCCAGCAGCTTGTCGCGGGGAATTAAATCCTACGAGCAGTACTTC
j_call: TRBJ1-5; clone_size: -; d_call: TRBD1; v_call: TRBV5-1; cdr3_aa: CASSLTGGDQPQHF; cdr3_nt: TGCGCCAGCAGCCTTACAGGGGGCGATCAGCCCCAGCATTTT
j_call: TRBJ2-1; clone_size: -; d_call: TRBD2; v_call: TRBV9; cdr3_aa: CASSVRTSGGHNEQFF; cdr3_nt: TGTGCCAGCAGCGTCAGGACTAGCGGGGGGCACAATGAGCAGTTCTTC
j_call: TRBJ1-5; clone_size: -; d_call: -; v_call: TRBV2; cdr3_aa: CASAEGSNQPQHF; cdr3_nt: TGTGCCAGCGCCGAAGGGAGCAATCAGCCCCAGCATTTT
j_call: TRBJ1-2; clone_size: -; d_call: -; v_call: TRBV9; cdr3_aa: CASSVGSAYGYTF; cdr3_nt: TGTGCCAGCAGCGTAGGATCTGCTTATGGCTACACCTTC
j_call: TRBJ1-1; clone_size: few; d_call: TRBD1; v_call: TRBV13; cdr3_aa: CASSAGGQGLSEAFF; cdr3_nt: TGTGCCAGCAGCGCGGGGGGACAGGGCCTCTCTGAAGCTTTCTTT
j_call: TRBJ1-3; clone_size: -; d_call: -; v_call: TRBV5-1; cdr3_aa: CASSPAGENTIYF; cdr3_nt: TGCGCCAGCAGCCCGGCAGGGGAAAACACCATATATTTT
j_call: TRBJ2-3; clone_size: few; d_call: TRBD2; v_call: TRBV13; cdr3_aa: CASSLEDSGGTDTQYF; cdr3_nt: TGTGCCAGCAGCTTAGAAGATAGCGGGGGCACAGATACGCAGTATTTT
j_call: TRBJ2-1; clone_size: -; d_call: TRBD1; v_call: TRBV23-1; cdr3_aa: CASSAHQTGLNNEQFF; cdr3_nt: TGCGCCAGCAGTGCGCATCAGACAGGGTTGAACAATGAGCAGTTCTTC
j_call: TRBJ2-3; clone_size: few; d_call: -; v_call: TRBV27; cdr3_aa: CASSPNTDTQYF; cdr3_nt: TGTGCCAGCAGTCCGAATACAGATACGCAGTATTTT
j_call: TRBJ2-3; clone_size: once; d_call: -; v_call: TRBV30; cdr3_aa: CAWNSLVTDTQYF; cdr3_nt: TGTGCCTGGAATAGTCTAGTAACAGATACGCAGTATTTT
j_call: TRBJ2-5; clone_size: -; d_call: -; v_call: TRBV20-1; cdr3_aa: CSARGGETQYF; cdr3_nt: TGCAGTGCTAGAGGGGGGGAGACCCAGTACTTC
j_call: TRBJ2-7; clone_size: -; d_call: -; v_call: TRBV4-1; cdr3_aa: CASSQEGGRYEQYF; cdr3_nt: TGCGCCAGCAGCCAAGAAGGAGGTCGGTACGAGCAGTACTTC
j_call: TRBJ2-3; clone_size: -; d_call: TRBD1; v_call: TRBV5-1; cdr3_aa: CASTRTGSNTDTQYF; cdr3_nt: TGCGCCAGCACCCGGACAGGAAGCAACACAGATACGCAGTATTTT
j_call: TRBJ1-5; clone_size: few; d_call: -; v_call: TRBV4-1; cdr3_aa: CASSQAGGAGQPQHF; cdr3_nt: TGCGCCAGCAGCCAAGCAGGAGGGGCTGGTCAGCCCCAGCATTTT
j_call: TRBJ2-7; clone_size: -; d_call: TRBD1; v_call: TRBV13; cdr3_aa: CASSPRTGENEQYF; cdr3_nt: TGTGCCAGCAGCCCACGGACAGGGGAGAACGAGCAGTACTTC
j_call: TRBJ1-2; clone_size: -; d_call: -; v_call: TRBV5-1; cdr3_aa: CASSLVGGQNYGYTF; cdr3_nt: TGCGCCAGCAGCTTGGTTGGAGGACAGAACTATGGCTACACCTTC
j_call: TRBJ2-1; clone_size: few; d_call: -; v_call: TRBV10-3; cdr3_aa: CAISESTPGAYNEQFF; cdr3_nt: TGTGCCATCAGTGAGTCGACGCCAGGAGCCTACAATGAGCAGTTCTTC
j_call: TRBJ2-7; clone_size: -; d_call: -; v_call: TRBV6-1; cdr3_aa: CASSAGYEQYF; cdr3_nt: TGTGCCAGCAGTGCGGGCTACGAGCAGTACTTC
j_call: TRBJ2-7; clone_size: -; d_call: TRBD1; v_call: TRBV6-1; cdr3_aa: CASNRGGYEQYF; cdr3_nt: TGTGCCAGCAACAGGGGTGGCTACGAGCAGTACTTC
j_call: TRBJ2-7; clone_size: -; d_call: TRBD1; v_call: TRBV29-1; cdr3_aa: CSVRRDRLYEQYF; cdr3_nt: TGCAGCGTCCGCCGGGACAGATTATACGAGCAGTACTTC